Following are 16 T cell receptor beta chains from one sample sequenced in a study of blood T cell repertoires in COVID-19. Profiling relied on immunoSEQ multiplex PCR, and the TCRdb table lists in-frame clones only, not all of them. The table has roughly 570,000 clones, about 89% seen once. Sequencing was carried out using peripheral blood. These receptors came from a woman in her fifties or sixties with COVID-19, enrolled during active disease.

The chain carries TRBV5-1 and TRBJ1-1; D remains unclear. From germline, CDR1 is SGHRS and CDR2 YFSETQ. CDR3 size: 12 residues. Trimming removed 2 bases at V and 7 bases at J, with 9 bases between. The CDR3 region is CASSFNRDEAFF. DNA for the CDR3: TGCGCCAGCAGCTTCAATCGCGATGAAGCTTTCTTT.

The rearrangement links TRBV12-3 or TRBV12-4 to TRBJ1-2, with D unresolved. The CDR3 is made up of 13 amino acids. V lost 7 bases to trimming and J lost 8 bases, with 17 bases between them. The CDR3 bases are TGTGCCAGCACGGGGTGGAGTTCCCCCGGCTACACCTTC. Translated, it gives CASTGWSSPGYTF.

As for this clone: Additional DNA sequences in this sample encode the identical CDR3. The chain combines TRBV9 with TRBJ1-1, with D possibly TRBD1 on 5 matching bases. Per germline, CDR1 SGDLS and CDR2 YYNGEE. The length of the CDR3 is 14 residues. V dropped 0 bases and J dropped 1 base, with 7 bases sitting between them. As DNA, the CDR3 is TGTGCCAGCAGCGTAGAGGGGTCGAACACTGAAGCTTTCTTT. The encoded protein is CASSVEGSNTEAFF.

This clone showed up just a few times. V is TRBV5-1 and J is TRBJ2-2; D gene uncertain. This CDR3 is built from 15 residues. The ends were cut back, 2 bases at V and 0 bases at J, with 8 bases in the middle. Germline values: CDR1 SGHRS, CDR2 YFSETQ. The CDR3 loop is CASSLWQANTGELFF. CDR3 DNA sequence: TGCGCCAGCAGCTTATGGCAGGCGAACACCGGGGAGCTGTTTTTT.

This chain connects TRBV10-3 to TRBJ1-1; tentative D call: TRBD1 (5 bases). The germline V gene has CDR1 ENHRY and CDR2 SYGVKD. Trimming cost V 2 bases and J 1 base, with 11 bases left between them. The CDR3 is made up of 15 amino acids. CDR3 amino acids: CAISEAQGENTEAFF. The CDR3 DNA reads TGTGCCATCAGTGAGGCCCAGGGTGAGAACACTGAAGCTTTCTTT.

The gene calls are TRBV4-1 and TRBJ1-4; tentative D call: TRBD1 (6 bases). CDR1 is MGHRA and CDR2 is YSYEKL in the germline V gene. This CDR3 has 12 residues. Trimming removed 2 bases from V and 10 bases from J, with 8 bases in between. The chain's CDR3 is CASSQSGVKLFF. DNA of the CDR3: TGCGCCAGCAGCCAATCAGGGGTAAAACTGTTTTTT.

On this clone: Other DNA sequences of this sample code for an identical CDR3. The CDR3 protein is CSAPSGETQYF. CDR3 nucleotide sequence: TGCAGTGCTCCCAGCGGGGAGACCCAGTACTTC. This chain joins TRBV20-1 and TRBJ2-5; D possibly corresponds to TRBD2 (6 bases). Germline assignment: CDR1 DFQATT and CDR2 SNEGSKA (reference sequence). The CDR3 length is 11 residues. Trimming left V 5 bases short and J 5 bases short, with 9 bases between.

The J gene is TRBJ2-7, the V gene TRBV4-2; D may be TRBD2 (6 bases). The V end was cut by 0 bases, the J end by 3 bases, with 15 bases between. Germline lookup yields CDR1 LGHNA and CDR2 YNFKEQ. The CDR3 is 16 amino acids. Written as DNA, the CDR3 is TGTGCCAGCAGCCAAGAGTGGGCGGGATCCTACTACGAGCAGTACTTC. Its translation: CASSQEWAGSYYEQYF.

This clone was seen once. The chain recombines TRBV4-1 with TRBJ1-2; 7 bases are shared with TRBD1. Losses at the gene ends were 1 base for V and 8 bases for J; bases not matched to a gene: 16. Germline CDR1 reads MGHRA; CDR2 reads YSYEKL. There are 17 residues in the CDR3. As DNA, the CDR3 is TGCGCCAGCAGCCAAGCCCCAAGCGTCTCACAGGGGCGAGGCTACACCTTC. Protein product: CASSQAPSVSQGRGYTF.

This clone is a singleton in its sample. This chain connects TRBV6-4 to TRBJ1-2; D unresolved. This CDR3 is 12 amino acids long. Germline V gene data show CDR1 as MRHNA and CDR2 as SNTAGT. Trimming shortened V by 2 bases and J by 6 bases, and 7 bases separated the two germline ends. CDR3 DNA sequence: TGTGCCAGCAGTGACCTCCCCGATGGCTACACCTTC. Amino acid sequence: CASSDLPDGYTF.

The chain uses TRBV27 and TRBJ2-7; D not certain. CDR3 length equals 13 residues. Germline V lookup: CDR1 MNHEY, CDR2 SMNVEV (reference sequence). Trimming removed 1 base from V and 3 bases from J, with 7 bases in between. The CDR3 reads CASSLWSGYEQYF. CDR3 nucleotide sequence: TGTGCCAGCAGTTTATGGTCAGGCTACGAGCAGTACTTC.

The chain carries TRBV5-1 and TRBJ1-2; 8 bases are a match to TRBD1. J lost 4 bases, V lost 4 bases, and 15 bases had no gene match. The CDR3 length is 17 residues. Germline V gene data show CDR1 as SGHRS and CDR2 as YFSETQ. The CDR3 coding sequence is TGCGCCAGCAGCCCGGGCGGGACAGGAACCCTTCTCTATGGCTACACCTTC. Protein: CASSPGGTGTLLYGYTF.

The chain employs TRBV4-2 and TRBJ2-3; TRBD2 aligns across 10 bases. Germline trimming cut 0 bases from V and 3 bases from J; bases unmatched to any gene: 12. This CDR3 has 19 amino acids. Germline CDR1 reads LGHNA; CDR2 reads YNFKEQ. This CDR3 reads CASSQDPKRGGHGTDTQYF. The CDR3 nucleotides read TGTGCCAGCAGCCAAGATCCAAAGCGGGGGGGCCATGGGACAGATACGCAGTATTTT.

Remarks on this clone: The sample holds other DNA sequences that translate to the same CDR3. The chain has TRBV19 and TRBJ1-2, with D tentatively TRBD1 (5 bases). The germline gives CDR1 LNHDA, CDR2 SQIVND (reference sequence). Trimming pared 6 bases from V and 5 bases from J, leaving 16 bases between. The length of the CDR3 is 14 residues. The CDR3 loop reads CASSITGEWYGYTF. CDR3 nucleotide sequence: TGTGCCAGTAGCATAACAGGAGAATGGTATGGCTACACCTTC.

The chain employs TRBV19 and TRBJ1-1; 8 nucleotides agree with TRBD1. Germline CDR1 reads LNHDA; CDR2 reads SQIVND (reference sequence). J lost 6 bases, V lost 7 bases, and 10 bases had no gene match. The CDR3 is made up of 14 amino acids. CDR3 loop: CASIKDREGAEAFF. DNA for the CDR3: TGTGCCAGTATTAAGGACAGGGAGGGGGCTGAAGCTTTCTTT.

The chain employs TRBV3-1 (or the pseudogene TRBV3-2) and TRBJ2-7; tentative D call: TRBD2 (5 bases). Trimming took off 3 bases at V and 0 bases at J, with 9 bases between the two ends. Per the germline V gene, CDR1 is LGHDT and CDR2 is YNNKEL (reference sequence). The CDR3 contains 14 residues. The CDR3 protein is CASSQAGNSYEQYF. CDR3 nucleotides: TGTGCCAGCAGCCAGGCGGGCAACTCCTACGAGCAGTACTTC.